This TCR beta chain was documented in a study of T cell repertoires in cytomegalovirus infection. On the study more broadly: Well-studied HLA-B-restricted epitopes and recently identified HLA-C-restricted epitopes of CMV were both used in the study. Study-wide results and limits: CMV-specific TCR beta clonotypes restricted by HLA-C were the ones dominating the ex vivo response.

Per germline, CDR1 SGHNT and CDR2 YENEEA. Trimming took 2 bases from V and 5 from J, leaving 9 bases between them. The CDR3 totals 13 residues. TCRdb fed the reads into MiXCR, producing one record per CDR3 protein. Among 830,000 or so distinct CDR3 sequences listed, approximately 29% were seen once. Regarding this clonotype: Its specificity is not known.

The sample was cultured CD8+ T cells from PBMCs, taken from culture after CMV antigen stimulation. The sequence came from a human donor in good health (CMV status not recorded). Some clones in this sample may be carry-over from other donors' samples. The J gene is TRBJ2-5, the V gene TRBV11-3, with D uncertain. CDR3 protein: CASSLWTRETQYF. CDR3 DNA sequence: TGTGCCAGCAGCTTATGGACCAGGGAGACCCAGTACTTC.